This T cell receptor beta chain was identified during a study of regulatory T cells in long-lasting Graves disease. Noted time point: persistent/refractory GD, antithyroid drugs over 5 years with positive TRAb. Making the TCR library involved RNA that had been extracted from PBMCs. Through Arm-PCR of CDR3 regions and iRepertoire HTBI primers, TCR beta libraries were built. TCRdb processed the multiplex PCR reads anew with MiXCR; each CDR3 protein has one entry. The data contain hundreds of thousands of distinct CDR3 sequences, 22% of them seen just once; the ten biggest clones take up roughly 13%. Germline V CDR1 and CDR2: DFQATT, SNEGSKA (reference sequence). The J segment lost 8 bases and the V segment lost 5 bases, leaving 8 bases of the junction unmatched. This CDR3 region has 13 residues. This clonotype has just a few counts.

This material consisted of peripheral blood mononuclear cells (PBMCs), taken when the disease was refractory, from a patient treated with antithyroid drugs. The chain uses TRBV20-1 and TRBJ1-4; TRBD1 agrees at 7 bases. This clonotype originated in a female donor with Graves disease. The CDR3 region has the DNA TGCAGTGCTCCAGGGGGTGAGGAAGAAAAACTGTTTTTT. Its translation is CSAPGGEEEKLFF.